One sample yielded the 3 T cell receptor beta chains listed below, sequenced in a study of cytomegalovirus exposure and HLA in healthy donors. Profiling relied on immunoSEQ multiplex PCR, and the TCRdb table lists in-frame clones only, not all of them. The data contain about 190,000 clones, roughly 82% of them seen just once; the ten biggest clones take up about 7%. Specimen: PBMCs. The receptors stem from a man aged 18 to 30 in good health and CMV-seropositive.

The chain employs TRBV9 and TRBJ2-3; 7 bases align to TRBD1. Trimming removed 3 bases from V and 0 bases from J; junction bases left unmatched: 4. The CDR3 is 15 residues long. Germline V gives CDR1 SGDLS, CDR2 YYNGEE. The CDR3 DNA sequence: TGTGCCAGCAGCGAGGGACAGTCTAGCACAGATACGCAGTATTTT. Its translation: CASSEGQSSTDTQYF.

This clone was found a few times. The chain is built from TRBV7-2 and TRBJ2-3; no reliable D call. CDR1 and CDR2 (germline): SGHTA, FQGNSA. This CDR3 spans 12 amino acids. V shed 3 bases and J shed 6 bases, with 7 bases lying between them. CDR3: CASSFSMDTQYF. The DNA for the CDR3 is TGTGCCAGCAGCTTTAGCATGGATACGCAGTATTTT.

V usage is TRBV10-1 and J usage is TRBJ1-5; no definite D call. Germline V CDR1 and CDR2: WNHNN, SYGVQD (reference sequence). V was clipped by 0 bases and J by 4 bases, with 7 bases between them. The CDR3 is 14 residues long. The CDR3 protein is CASSESRGNQPQHF. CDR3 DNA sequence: TGCGCCAGCAGTGAGTCGCGGGGTAATCAGCCCCAGCATTTT.